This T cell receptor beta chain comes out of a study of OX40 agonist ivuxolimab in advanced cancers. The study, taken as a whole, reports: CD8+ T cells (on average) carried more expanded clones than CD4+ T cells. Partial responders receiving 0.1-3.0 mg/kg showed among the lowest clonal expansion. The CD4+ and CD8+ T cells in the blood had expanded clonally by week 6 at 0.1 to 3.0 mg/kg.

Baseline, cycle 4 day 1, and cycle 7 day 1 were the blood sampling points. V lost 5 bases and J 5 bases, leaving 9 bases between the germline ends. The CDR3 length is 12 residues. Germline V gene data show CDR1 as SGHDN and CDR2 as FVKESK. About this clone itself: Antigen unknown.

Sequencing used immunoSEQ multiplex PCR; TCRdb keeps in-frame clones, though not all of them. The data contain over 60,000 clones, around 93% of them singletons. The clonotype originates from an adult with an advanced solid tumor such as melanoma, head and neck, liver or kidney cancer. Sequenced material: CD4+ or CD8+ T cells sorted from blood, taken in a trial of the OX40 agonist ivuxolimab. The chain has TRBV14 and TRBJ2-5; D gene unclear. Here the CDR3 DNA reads TGTGCCAGCAGCACCCGGTGGGAGACCCAGTACTTC. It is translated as CASSTRWETQYF. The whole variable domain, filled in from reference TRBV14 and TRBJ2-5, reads EAGVTQFPSHSVIEKGQTVTLRCDPISGHDNLYWYRRVMGKEIKFLLHFVKESKQDESGMPNNRFLAERTGGTYSTLKVQPAELEDSGVYFCASSTRWETQYFGPGTRLLVL.